These 2 T cell receptor beta chains came from one sample sequenced in a study of beta chain features in type 1 diabetes. Reverse transcribing all isolated RNA meant expressed TCRB transcripts were sequenced. Libraries were prepared by immunoSEQ multiplex PCR; TCRdb keeps only in-frame clonotypes and omits some of them. Of around 250,000 clones in the sample, 24% were seen once. For these TCRs, the target antigens are not known. Study observations and caveats: The study found moderately but significantly shorter TCRB CDR3s in all four CD4+ subsets of Type 1 diabetes patients.

The sample consisted of naive CD4+ T cells from blood. The receptor set was obtained from a woman in her 30s with type 1 diabetes.

V usage is TRBV19 and J usage is TRBJ2-2; 8 bases map to TRBD2. The germline V gene encodes CDR1 LNHDA and CDR2 SQIVND (reference sequence). With V trimmed by 3 bases and J by 6 bases, 3 bases remained unmatched. The CDR3 runs 14 residues. CDR3 DNA: TGTGCCAGTAGTATGCTAGCGGGTGCCGGGGAGCTGTTTTTT. Protein product: CASSMLAGAGELFF.

This clone has more than one count but fewer than ten. The V call is TRBV30, the J call TRBJ2-3; 8 bases line up with TRBD2. Germline CDR1 reads GTSNPN; CDR2 reads SVGIG (reference sequence). The ends lost 0 bases at V and 0 bases at J; junction bases unmatched: 8. CDR3 length: 17 amino acids. CDR3 nucleotide sequence: TGTGCCTGGAGTGTTTCCCATAGCGGGACTAGCACAGATACGCAGTATTTT. It encodes CAWSVSHSGTSTDTQYF.